These 32 T cell receptor beta chains were sequenced from one sample in a study of blood T cell repertoires in COVID-19. Using immunoSEQ multiplex PCR, the repertoire was profiled, and TCRdb retains in-frame clones only, with some absent. The data contain some 37,000 clones, over 75% of them singletons. The specimen was peripheral blood. These receptors all come from an elderly man with active or convalescent COVID-19.

V is TRBV11-2 and J is TRBJ2-1; TRBD2 aligns across 10 bases. The CDR3 length is 15 residues. The junction had 9 bases not matched to a gene; V was cut back by 4 bases and J by 9 bases. The germline gives CDR1 SGHAT, CDR2 FQNNGV. CDR3: CASSSKAGGLGEQFF. CDR3 nucleotides: TGTGCCAGCAGCTCCAAAGCGGGAGGGCTTGGTGAGCAGTTCTTC.

This chain joins TRBV5-4 and TRBJ2-1; TRBD2 is a possible D gene (6 bases). Trimming took 4 bases from V and 4 from J, leaving 18 bases between them. The CDR3 is 16 amino acids. Per the germline V gene, CDR1 is SGHNT and CDR2 is YYREEE (reference sequence). The CDR3: CASSPAGTFSYNEQFF. The CDR3 coding sequence is TGTGCCAGCAGCCCCGCCGGGACTTTTTCTTACAATGAGCAGTTCTTC.

The V and J genes are TRBV11-3 and TRBJ1-1, with D hard to call. The CDR3 spans 13 residues. CDR1 SGHNT and CDR2 YENEEA come from the germline V gene. Trimming shortened V by 6 bases and J by 3 bases, and 11 bases separated the two germline ends. CDR3 DNA: TGTGCCAGCAGGGGAGAGGGATACACTGAAGCTTTCTTT. Amino acids: CASRGEGYTEAFF.

The CDR3 region is CASRQERGAGETQYF. Written as DNA, the CDR3 is TGTGCCAGCAGGCAGGAGCGGGGGGCCGGGGAGACCCAGTACTTC. The rearrangement links TRBV2 to TRBJ2-5, with TRBD2 matching 9 bases. CDR1 is SNHLY, CDR2 FYNNEI, per germline. V lost 6 bases, J lost 5 bases, and 10 bases stayed unmatched. The length of the CDR3 is 15 residues.

The chain combines TRBV15 with TRBJ2-7; 8 bases line up with TRBD2. Losses at the gene ends were 3 bases for V and 2 bases for J; bases not matched to a gene: 9. The CDR3 spans 16 residues. From germline, CDR1 is LNHNV and CDR2 YYDKDF (reference sequence). The CDR3 loop is CATSSTGTRSTYEQYF. The CDR3 DNA reads TGTGCCACCAGCAGCACCGGGACTAGGAGTACCTACGAGCAGTACTTC.

This sequence joins TRBV7-8 and TRBJ2-3; 7 bases are a match to TRBD2. Germline V gene data show CDR1 as SGHVS and CDR2 as FQNEAQ. CDR3 length: 18 amino acids. The V gene end was trimmed by 0 bases and the J gene end by 1 base; junction bases not matched to a gene: 10. The CDR3, as DNA: TGTGCCAGCAGCTTAGCCCACCTAGCGGAACGTGGCACAGATACGCAGTATTTT. Its translation: CASSLAHLAERGTDTQYF.

Here the CDR3 reads CASSAQPGLALYEQYF. CDR3 DNA sequence: TGTGCCAGCAGCGCACAACCGGGACTAGCCCTCTACGAGCAGTACTTC. V gene TRBV9 combines with J gene TRBJ2-7; 9 nucleotides match TRBD2. The germline gives CDR1 SGDLS, CDR2 YYNGEE. This CDR3 has 16 amino acids. The V and J ends lost 3 bases and 3 bases, in that order; junction bases with no gene match: 10.

The chain uses TRBV29-1 and TRBJ2-3; 11 nucleotides match TRBD2. The CDR3 is 17 amino acids. Trimming took 1 base from V and 6 from J; bases not matched to a gene: 12. The germline V gene encodes CDR1 SQVTM and CDR2 ANQGSEA. The CDR3 DNA reads TGCAGCGTTGAAGGACCATTAGCGGGGGGGCTAACGGATACGCAGTATTTT. It codes for CSVEGPLAGGLTDTQYF.

The rearrangement links TRBV7-9 to TRBJ2-7; D ambiguous. Germline CDR1 is SEHNR and CDR2 is FQNEAQ (reference sequence). The CDR3 is 12 amino acids. Trimming cost V 5 bases and J 4 bases, with 9 bases left between them. DNA of the CDR3: TGTGCCAGCAGCCCCCGTATGTACGAGCAGTACTTC. As protein: CASSPRMYEQYF.

The V call is TRBV14, the J call TRBJ1-1; 10 bases fit TRBD1. Germline V gene lookup returns CDR1 SGHDN and CDR2 FVKESK. The CDR3 contains 15 residues. Losses at the gene ends were 5 bases for V and 10 bases for J; bases not matched to a gene: 13. The CDR3 region is CASSSYRDRGIVAFF. The CDR3 DNA reads as TGTGCCAGCAGCAGCTACCGGGACAGGGGAATCGTAGCTTTCTTT. Combining the CDR3 with reference TRBV14 and TRBJ1-1 gives the whole variable domain EAGVTQFPSHSVIEKGQTVTLRCDPISGHDNLYWYRRVMGKEIKFLLHFVKESKQDESGMPNNRFLAERTGGTYSTLKVQPAELEDSGVYFCASSSYRDRGIVAFFGQGTRLTVV.

The genes are TRBV3-1 (or the pseudogene TRBV3-2) and TRBJ2-6; no definite D call. CDR1 is LGHDT and CDR2 is YNNKEL in the germline V gene (reference sequence). The CDR3 is 16 amino acids. V lost 4 bases and J lost 0, with 10 bases in between. The CDR3 reads CASSPSFASGANVLTF. The CDR3 coding sequence is TGTGCCAGCAGCCCCAGTTTCGCCTCTGGGGCCAACGTCCTGACTTTC.

In its sample, this clone was seen once. The gene calls are TRBV7-9 and TRBJ2-1; D possibly corresponds to TRBD2 (6 bases). This CDR3 is built from 15 residues. Germline CDR1 and CDR2: SEHNR and FQNEAQ (reference sequence). Between the trimmed V and J ends, which lost 1 base and 8 bases, there was a span of 15 bases. The CDR3 here is CASSLGAGGTDEQFF. CDR3 DNA: TGTGCCAGCAGCTTAGGTGCTGGGGGGACCGATGAGCAGTTCTTC.

This clone was recorded a few times. The chain has TRBV13 and TRBJ1-1, with 11 nucleotides matching TRBD1. From germline, CDR1 is PRHDT and CDR2 FYEKMQ (reference sequence). The CDR3 totals 14 residues. V lost 3 bases, J lost 11 bases, and 8 bases stayed unmatched. This chain's CDR3 is CASSFGQGAKGAFF. The CDR3 DNA follows: TGTGCCAGCAGCTTCGGACAGGGGGCGAAAGGTGCTTTCTTT.

The chain couples TRBV29-1 to TRBJ1-5; TRBD1 matches 7 bases. The CDR3 spans 13 residues. CDR1 and CDR2 from the germline V gene are SQVTM and ANQGSEA. V was clipped by 5 bases and J by 6 bases; unmatched bases: 7. The CDR3 nucleotides are TGCAGCGTTCGGACAGGTTCGGGTCAGCCCCAGCATTTT. Its translation is CSVRTGSGQPQHF.

The genes are TRBV7-2 and TRBJ2-4, with 8 bases identical to TRBD1. After removal of 7 bases from V and 7 bases from J, the junction contained 9 bases not matched to a gene. The CDR3 sequence is 14 residues long. CDR1 is SGHTA, CDR2 FQGNSA, per germline. CDR3 sequence reads: CASTRRRTGNIQYF. The DNA of the CDR3 is TGTGCCAGCACCCGAAGGAGGACAGGGAACATTCAGTACTTC. The complete variable domain, with remaining parts taken from reference TRBV7-2 and TRBJ2-4, reads GAGVSQSPSNKVTEKGKDVELRCDPISGHTALYWYRQSLGQGLEFLIYFQGNSAPDKSGLPSDRFSAERTGGSVSTLTIQRTQQEDSAVYLCASTRRRTGNIQYFGAGTRLSVL.

The count of this clone is one. V usage is TRBV14 and J usage is TRBJ2-1; 9 nucleotides match TRBD1. The CDR3 has 14 amino acids. The trim removed 3 bases at V and 9 bases at J, leaving 6 bases unmatched. CDR1 is SGHDN, CDR2 FVKESK, per germline. The CDR3: CASSQATGGAEQFF. CDR3 DNA sequence: TGTGCCAGCAGCCAGGCGACAGGGGGGGCTGAGCAGTTCTTC. Filled out from reference TRBV14 and TRBJ2-1, the complete variable domain reads EAGVTQFPSHSVIEKGQTVTLRCDPISGHDNLYWYRRVMGKEIKFLLHFVKESKQDESGMPNNRFLAERTGGTYSTLKVQPAELEDSGVYFCASSQATGGAEQFFGPGTRLTVL.

The CDR3 spells CASSNLLAGASNEQFF. The CDR3 DNA sequence: TGCGCCAGCAGCAACTTACTAGCGGGAGCATCGAATGAGCAGTTCTTC. The chain is built from TRBV5-1 and TRBJ2-1; 11 bases fit TRBD2. The V gene end was trimmed by 4 bases and the J gene end by 7 bases; junction bases not matched to a gene: 10. Per the germline V gene, CDR1 is SGHRS and CDR2 is YFSETQ. The CDR3 is 16 residues long. Full variable domain (rest looked up from reference TRBV5-1 and TRBJ2-1): KAGVTQTPRYLIKTRGQQVTLSCSPISGHRSVSWYQQTPGQGLQFLFEYFSETQRNKGNFPGRFSGRQFSNSRSEMNVSTLELGDSALYLCASSNLLAGASNEQFFGPGTRLTVL.

The V and J genes are TRBV7-2 and TRBJ2-7, with 13 nucleotides matching TRBD2. The V segment lost 5 bases and the J segment 4 bases; nucleotides outside the gene matches: 5. The CDR3 contains 15 residues. Germline V gene data show CDR1 as SGHTA and CDR2 as FQGNSA. CDR3 sequence: CASSPGLAGAYEQYF. For the CDR3, the DNA is TGTGCCAGCAGCCCAGGACTAGCGGGGGCATACGAGCAGTACTTC.

The chain couples TRBV5-4 to TRBJ1-2, with 9 bases aligning to TRBD1. The trim removed 6 bases at V and 8 bases at J, leaving 8 bases unmatched. The CDR3 has 13 residues. Germline V lookup: CDR1 SGHNT, CDR2 YYREEE (reference sequence). The chain's CDR3 is CASTLDRGVGYTF. In nucleotides, the CDR3 is TGTGCCAGCACCCTGGACAGGGGTGTCGGCTACACCTTC.

The V and J genes are TRBV28 and TRBJ1-5, with 7 positions matching TRBD1. The germline V gene encodes CDR1 MDHEN and CDR2 SYDVKM. The CDR3 has 15 residues. J was trimmed by 3 bases and V by 6 bases; bases with no gene match: 8. CDR3 coding DNA: TGTGCCAGCAGGCCCTCGACAGGGACCAATCAGCCCCAGCATTTT. It yields the protein CASRPSTGTNQPQHF.

The CDR3 DNA reads TGTGCCAGCAGACCCCAGGGGGGCCGATTTCAGCCCCAGCATTTT. Encoded protein: CASRPQGGRFQPQHF. This chain links TRBV7-2 with TRBJ1-5; 7 bases are a match to TRBD1. V gave up 6 bases and J gave up 6 bases; unmatched junction bases: 11. Germline CDR1 is SGHTA and CDR2 is FQGNSA. The CDR3 consists of 15 residues.

This clone was seen a handful of times. V and J are TRBV5-8 and TRBJ2-3; D is possibly TRBD2 (7 bases). This CDR3 region has 14 residues. V was clipped by 0 bases and J by 3 bases, with 8 bases between them. The germline V gene has CDR1 SGHTS and CDR2 YDEGEE. Here the CDR3 reads CASSLEGGTDTQYF. The DNA of the CDR3 is TGTGCCAGCAGCTTGGAGGGGGGGACAGATACGCAGTATTTT.

The chain joins TRBV25-1 to TRBJ1-2, with 8 bases that match TRBD1. Germline CDR1 is MGHDK and CDR2 is SYGVNS. Trimming removed 6 bases from V and 4 bases from J; junction bases left unmatched: 7. The CDR3 is 14 amino acids. The DNA of the CDR3 is TGTGCCAGCAGAGGTTCAGGACAGGGCTATGGCTACACCTTC. Translated: CASRGSGQGYGYTF.

In its sample, this clone was seen a few times. V and J are TRBV18 and TRBJ1-1; D gene uncertain. The CDR3 loop spans 15 amino acids. CDR1 and CDR2 from the germline V gene are KGHSH and LQKENI. Trimming pared 2 bases from V and 4 bases from J, leaving 14 bases between. In nucleotides, the CDR3 is TGTGCCAGCTCACCAGAGGGCGCGGGCCGCACTGAAGCTTTCTTT. Amino acids: CASSPEGAGRTEAFF.

Remarks on this clone: The sample carries other DNA sequences with the same CDR3. The chain has TRBV4-3 and TRBJ1-6; D remains unclear. Between the trimmed V and J ends, which lost 1 base and 4 bases, there was a span of 2 bases. This CDR3 has 13 amino acids. Per germline, CDR1 LGHNA and CDR2 YSLEER. Written as DNA, the CDR3 is TGCGCCAGCAGCCAAGCGTATAATTCACCCCTCCACTTT. Amino acid sequence: CASSQAYNSPLHF.

The J gene is TRBJ1-6, the V gene TRBV24-1; TRBD1 might be the D (6 bases). Deletions cut 3 bases from V and 2 bases from J, with 16 bases between. Germline CDR1 reads KGHDR; CDR2 reads SFDVKD. The CDR3 has 18 residues. The CDR3 DNA sequence: TGTGCCACCAGTGATAGGGCGGGTCAGGGGACCTATAATTCACCCCTCCACTTT. Protein product: CATSDRAGQGTYNSPLHF.

The J gene is TRBJ1-4, the V gene TRBV29-1; no clear D. Germline CDR1 is SQVTM and CDR2 is ANQGSEA. The CDR3 loop spans 15 amino acids. Trimming cost V 5 bases and J 1 base, with 14 bases left between them. CDR3: CSVQRFTGTNEKLFF. CDR3 DNA: TGCAGCGTTCAACGCTTTACCGGAACTAATGAAAAACTGTTTTTT.

The V call is TRBV6-6, the J call TRBJ1-3; 9 bases are a match to TRBD1. The ends lost 2 bases at V and 3 bases at J; junction bases unmatched: 2. The CDR3 has 15 residues. CDR1 and CDR2 from the germline V gene are MNHNY and SVGAGI (reference sequence). The CDR3 sequence is CASSYGTGNGNTIYF. The DNA for the CDR3 is TGTGCCAGCAGTTACGGGACAGGGAATGGAAACACCATATATTTT.

The chain is built from TRBV27 and TRBJ2-6, with D unclear. This CDR3 has 13 amino acids. V shed 7 bases and J shed 1 base, with 5 bases lying between them. Looked up from germline, CDR1 is MNHEY and CDR2 is SMNVEV (reference sequence). The CDR3 is CASKRSGANVLTF. CDR3 nucleotides: TGTGCCAGCAAACGGTCTGGGGCCAACGTCCTGACTTTC.

The V call is TRBV18, the J call TRBJ2-7; D is possibly TRBD2 (6 bases). The germline V gene has CDR1 KGHSH and CDR2 LQKENI. This CDR3 comprises 15 residues. V gave up 3 bases and J gave up 0 bases, with 12 bases separating them. CDR3: CASSPRAGSSYEQYF. As DNA, the CDR3 is TGTGCCAGCTCACCCCGCGCGGGGAGCTCCTACGAGCAGTACTTC.

The CDR3 DNA reads TGTGCCAGCAGTTCGGCCGGGGGGGGCAGTCAGCCCCAGCATTTT. This sequence encodes CASSSAGGGSQPQHF. V and J are TRBV6-2 or TRBV6-3 and TRBJ1-5; D is possibly TRBD1 (6 bases). The CDR3 is 15 residues long. Per the germline V gene, CDR1 is MNHEY and CDR2 is SVGEGT. Trimming shortened V by 4 bases and J by 6 bases, and 16 bases separated the two germline ends.

This chain links TRBV15 with TRBJ2-5, with TRBD2 identical over 10 bases. Trimming removed 1 base from V and 5 bases from J; junction bases left unmatched: 7. The CDR3 has 16 amino acids. Germline CDR1 reads LNHNV; CDR2 reads YYDKDF (reference sequence). The CDR3 is CATSRGPAGGPETQYF. DNA of the CDR3: TGTGCCACCAGCAGAGGCCCAGCGGGAGGGCCGGAGACCCAGTACTTC.